The entry that follows covers one TCR beta chain sequence. Its antigen is not identified. Per germline, CDR1 SNHLY and CDR2 FYNNEI. The CDR3 sequence is 15 residues long. V dropped 6 bases and J dropped 2; count of bases not matched to a gene: 7. This entry is derived from a study of cytomegalovirus exposure and HLA in healthy donors. Study results and limitations: Later examination showed HLA-associated TCR beta chains had greater clonal expansion than equally common others. A later look showed TCR association rates differing by HLA locus, highest for DRB1 and lowest for HLA-C. An assumption of roughly uniform sequencing depth across donors underlay the presence/absence analyses.

A multiplex PCR was run with 60 Vbeta primers and 13 Jbeta primers. Measured with immunoSEQ multiplex PCR; TCRdb has only the in-frame clones, and not every one. The top ten hold 6.2% of the sample, which has over 110,000 clones, about 84% seen once. The donors were healthy bone marrow donors. V is TRBV2 and J is TRBJ1-3, with 7 bases that match TRBD1. Sequences were obtained from PBMCs. The sequence was collected from a woman between 35 and 50 years old in good health and CMV-seropositive. The CDR3 here is CASSPGQGAGNTIYF. The DNA for the CDR3 is TGTGCCAGCAGCCCAGGGCAGGGGGCTGGAAACACCATATATTTT.